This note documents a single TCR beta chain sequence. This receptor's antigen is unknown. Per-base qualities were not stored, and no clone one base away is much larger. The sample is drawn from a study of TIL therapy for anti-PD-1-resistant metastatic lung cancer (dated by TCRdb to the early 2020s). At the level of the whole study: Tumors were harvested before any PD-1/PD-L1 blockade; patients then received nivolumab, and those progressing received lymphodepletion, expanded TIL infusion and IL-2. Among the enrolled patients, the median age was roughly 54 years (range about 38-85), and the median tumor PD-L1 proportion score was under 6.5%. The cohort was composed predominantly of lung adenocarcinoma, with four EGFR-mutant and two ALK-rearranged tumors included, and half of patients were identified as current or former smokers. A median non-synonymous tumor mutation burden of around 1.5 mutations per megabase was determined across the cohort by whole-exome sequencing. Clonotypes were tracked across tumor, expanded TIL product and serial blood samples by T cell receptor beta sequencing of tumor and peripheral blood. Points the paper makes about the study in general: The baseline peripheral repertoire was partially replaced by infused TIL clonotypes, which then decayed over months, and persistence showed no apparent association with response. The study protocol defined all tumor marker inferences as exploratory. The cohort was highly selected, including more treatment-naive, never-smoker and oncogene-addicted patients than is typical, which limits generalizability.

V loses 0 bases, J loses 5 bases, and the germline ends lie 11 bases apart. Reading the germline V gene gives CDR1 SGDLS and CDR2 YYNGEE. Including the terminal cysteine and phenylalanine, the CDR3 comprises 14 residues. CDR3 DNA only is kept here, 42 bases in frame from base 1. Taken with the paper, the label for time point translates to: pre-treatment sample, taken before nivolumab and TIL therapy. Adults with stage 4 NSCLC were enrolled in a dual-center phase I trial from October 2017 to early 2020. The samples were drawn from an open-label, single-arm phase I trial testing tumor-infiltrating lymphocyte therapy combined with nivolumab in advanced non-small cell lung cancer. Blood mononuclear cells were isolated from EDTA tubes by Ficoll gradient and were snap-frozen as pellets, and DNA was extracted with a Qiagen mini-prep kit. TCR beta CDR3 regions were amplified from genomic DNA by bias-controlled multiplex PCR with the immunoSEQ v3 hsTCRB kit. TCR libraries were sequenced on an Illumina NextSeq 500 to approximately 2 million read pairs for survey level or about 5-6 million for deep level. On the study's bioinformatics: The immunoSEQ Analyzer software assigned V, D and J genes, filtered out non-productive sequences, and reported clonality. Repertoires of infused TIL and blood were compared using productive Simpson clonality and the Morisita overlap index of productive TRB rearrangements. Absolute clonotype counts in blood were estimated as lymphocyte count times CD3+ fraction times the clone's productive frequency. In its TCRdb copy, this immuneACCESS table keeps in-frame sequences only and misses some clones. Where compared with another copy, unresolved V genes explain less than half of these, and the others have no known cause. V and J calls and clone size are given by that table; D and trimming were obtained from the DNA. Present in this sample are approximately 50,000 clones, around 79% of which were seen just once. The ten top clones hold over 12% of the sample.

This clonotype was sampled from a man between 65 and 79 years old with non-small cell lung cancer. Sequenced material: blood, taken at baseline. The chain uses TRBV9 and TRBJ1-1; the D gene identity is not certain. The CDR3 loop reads CASSVDLTRTEAFF. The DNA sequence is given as TGTGCCAGCAGCGTAGACTTAACTCGGACTGAAGCTTTCTTT.